This TCR beta chain was observed in a study of Ad26.COV2.S vaccination and SARS-CoV-2 variants. The CDR3 is 15 residues long. V was pared by 3 bases and J by 5 bases, with 16 bases between. CDR1 and CDR2 from the germline V gene are ENHRY and SYGVKD. Sequencing was performed with immunoSEQ multiplex PCR; in TCRdb, only in-frame clones are kept and a portion is missing. This sample has around 450,000 clones; about 90% occur once, and the top ten carry around 4.2%. Stated treatment: 15 to 20 received Ad26.COV2.S at low or high dose, single or two shots; 5 received placebo; per-sample allocation not given. Samples were taken on day 63 after the first vaccine or placebo injection. Expressing Wuhan-strain SARS-CoV-2 spike, an Ad26 vector served as the vaccine.

This specimen was peripheral blood, taken in a trial of Ad26.COV2.S vaccine versus placebo. The clonotype originates from a person aged 18-60 years who received the Ad26.COV2.S COVID-19 vaccine or a placebo. This chain joins TRBV10-3 and TRBJ2-5, with a possible D match to TRBD2 (6 bases). The CDR3 nucleotides read TGTGCCATCAGTGACCCGTCTAGCGAAGGGGAGACCCAGTACTTC. Its protein is CAISDPSSEGETQYF.